These T cell receptor beta chains were read from a single sample in a study of early T cells in non-severe SARS-CoV-2 infection. In TCRdb, the 5' RACE reads were re-called with MiXCR into one record per CDR3 protein. The data contain more than 65,000 distinct CDR3 sequences, around 14% of them singletons. Source material: whole blood. The origin of the receptors is an adult who was a healthcare worker with PCR-confirmed SARS-CoV-2 infection or an uninfected control (not recorded which). CDR3s include the opening cysteine and the closing phenylalanine or tryptophan. Fields, in order: V gene, D gene, CDR3 protein. The D gene is left open where the match is weak.

>TRBV6-2/TRBV6-3|TRBD2
CASSYSGLADEQYF
>TRBV12-5|.
CASGLVLGSTGELFF
>TRBV7-3|TRBD1
CASGTGAEQFF
>TRBV7-9|TRBD1
CASSPGGEEPWFGYTF
>TRBV20-1|.
CSASAGYNQPQHF
>TRBV5-4|.
CASSLVRGSNEQFF
>TRBV19|.
CASRDTSAKNIQYF
>TRBV11-2|.
CASSLEWGHEKLFF
>TRBV7-2|.
CASKTGGEQFF
>TRBV7-2|.
CASSLVSSSSYEQYF
>TRBV12-3/TRBV12-4|.
CASSLNTYGYTF
>TRBV5-1|.
CASSYQGGQEKLFF
>TRBV10-2|.
CASSESRNEQYF
>TRBV5-4|.
CASSTGRSGTGELFF
>TRBV15|TRBD2
CATSRLLAGGIYEQYF
>TRBV29-1|.
CSVGGSGPGYTF
>TRBV29-1|TRBD1
CSVEGDSLGIQYF
>TRBV29-1|.
CSVRLQGYEQYF
>TRBV7-2|.
CASSQVGVAKNIQYF
>TRBV5-1|TRBD1
CASSLGPGQSHGYTF
>TRBV12-5|TRBD2
CASGSLAGVRDEQFF
>TRBV7-8|.
CASSSSWTVTDTQYF
>TRBV5-1|TRBD2
CASSSTSGRSTDTQYF
>TRBV5-6|.
CASSITPMTQYF
>TRBV4-3|TRBD2
CASSPRPAGGGDTQYF
>TRBV9|.
CASSKSPYNEQFF